The 22 T cell receptor beta chains presented below share a single source sample, sequenced in a study of CXCR3-negative and CXCR3-positive naive CD8 T cells. In preparing the TRB cDNA libraries, 5' RACE with UMI labels was used. TCRdb re-called the 5' RACE reads; one entry per CDR3 protein, DNA not given. The specimen's table records under 50,000 distinct CDR3 sequences. Sequencing used naive CXCR3- CD8+ T cells from blood. Subset described: CD45RO-CCR7+CD27+CD95- naive CD8+ T cells lacking CXCR3 (TNR3-). All receptors come from a human donor in good health. Some clones in this sample may be carry-over from other donors' samples.

The chain couples TRBV4-1 to TRBJ2-1. Germline values: CDR1 MGHRA, CDR2 YSYEKL. The CDR3 has 14 amino acids. CDR3 residues: CASSQEFGTDEQFF.

The chain couples TRBV19 to TRBJ2-1. CDR3 length equals 14 residues. Germline V gene data show CDR1 as LNHDA and CDR2 as SQIVND (reference sequence). This CDR3 reads CASSITPSYNEQFF.

The V gene is TRBV3-1, the J gene TRBJ2-5; the TCRdb D gene call, TRBD2, has no DNA to confirm it. The CDR3 contains 18 residues. CDR1 and CDR2 from the germline V gene are LGHDT and YNNKEL (reference sequence). Here the CDR3 reads CASSQEDTLAGGTETQYF.

This chain connects TRBV6-4 to TRBJ1-2. This CDR3 spans 11 amino acids. Germline CDR1 reads MRHNA; CDR2 reads SNTAGT. The CDR3 sequence: CASSDTNSYTF.

This chain joins TRBV29-1 and TRBJ2-2; TCRdb calls TRBD2, which cannot be checked without DNA. Germline V gene sequence: CDR1 SQVTM, CDR2 ANQGSEA. This CDR3 has 13 amino acids. CDR3 amino acids: CSVVASDTGELFF.

CDR3 loop: CASSRAPLAYNEQFF. The chain uses TRBV4-3 and TRBJ2-1; TCRdb's D call, TRBD1, is unchecked because there is no DNA. The length of the CDR3 is 15 residues. Germline CDR1 and CDR2: LGHNA and YSLEER.

J is TRBJ1-2 and V is TRBV28. The CDR3 loop spans 14 amino acids. The V gene's germline CDR1 is MDHEN and CDR2 SYDVKM. The CDR3 here is CASSPIGANYGYTF.

This chain joins TRBV7-9 and TRBJ2-6; absent DNA, TCRdb's TRBD1 call cannot be checked. The germline V gene has CDR1 SEHNR and CDR2 FQNEAQ (reference sequence). This CDR3 is built from 17 residues. The chain's CDR3 is CASSSTRTSSGANVLTF.

V is TRBV4-1 and J is TRBJ2-3; the TCRdb D gene call, TRBD2, has no DNA to confirm it. The germline V gene encodes CDR1 MGHRA and CDR2 YSYEKL. This CDR3 is 15 amino acids long. This chain's CDR3 is CASSLGGGAPDTQYF.

The CDR3 reads CASSQVRGIYEQYF. V and J are TRBV4-1 and TRBJ2-7; there is no DNA to check the TCRdb D call of TRBD1. Germline V gene sequence: CDR1 MGHRA, CDR2 YSYEKL. The CDR3 is 14 amino acids.

The chain is built from TRBV28 and TRBJ2-1; TCRdb proposes TRBD2, but this gene call is untestable without DNA. Germline CDR1 is MDHEN and CDR2 is SYDVKM. CDR3 length: 15 residues. This chain's CDR3 is CASSLLAGAPNEQFF.

The V call is TRBV2, the J call TRBJ1-5. The CDR3 has 11 amino acids. The germline gives CDR1 SNHLY, CDR2 FYNNEI. CDR3 region: CASGSNQPQHF.

The chain couples TRBV5-4 to TRBJ2-1; TCRdb names TRBD1, which stays unverified in the absence of DNA. The CDR3 spans 17 residues. The V gene's germline CDR1 is SGHNT and CDR2 YYREEE (reference sequence). The CDR3 here is CASSSVGAETGRNEQFF.

V usage is TRBV6-5 and J usage is TRBJ2-2; TCRdb lists TRBD1, though no DNA is available to test this call. This CDR3 contains 15 residues. Germline CDR1 is MNHEY and CDR2 is SVGAGI. CDR3: CASSYRLGHTGELFF.

The chain couples TRBV7-9 to TRBJ2-3; the D call of TRBD2 rests on TCRdb alone, since no DNA is present to check it. The germline CDR1 and CDR2 sequences are SEHNR and FQNEAQ (reference sequence). This CDR3 is built from 17 residues. CDR3 sequence: CASSHPLAGGPSDTQYF.

The rearrangement uses TRBV18 and TRBJ2-7; there is no DNA to check the TCRdb D call of TRBD1. CDR1 is KGHSH and CDR2 is LQKENI in the germline V gene. This CDR3 is built from 16 residues. CDR3 region: CASSPTDRDDSYEQYF.

The CDR3 sequence is CASTLPGRLYEQYF. The chain employs TRBV28 and TRBJ2-7; TCRdb returns TRBD2, unconfirmable since there is no DNA. The CDR3 runs 14 residues. The germline V gene encodes CDR1 MDHEN and CDR2 SYDVKM.

The chain is built from TRBV20-1 and TRBJ2-1; TCRdb reports TRBD2, a call that lacks DNA to check it against. The length of the CDR3 is 14 residues. CDR1 and CDR2 (germline): DFQATT, SNEGSKA (reference sequence). CDR3 amino acids: CSLAGDYSYNEQFF.

V and J are TRBV5-1 and TRBJ1-1. Germline V gene data show CDR1 as SGHRS and CDR2 as YFSETQ. CDR3 length: 12 residues. The CDR3 spells CASSLTETEAFF.

The chain has TRBV29-1 and TRBJ2-2. CDR1 and CDR2 (germline): SQVTM, ANQGSEA. This CDR3 comprises 12 residues. The CDR3 here is CSVEEVTGELFF.

J is TRBJ2-5 and V is TRBV5-5; the D gene TCRdb calls, TRBD1, cannot be checked with no DNA. Germline CDR1 SGHKS, CDR2 YYEKEE (reference sequence). The length of the CDR3 is 13 residues. The CDR3 spells CASSFLGEGGGNF. Filled out from reference TRBV5-5 and TRBJ2-5, the complete variable domain reads DAGVTQSPTHLIKTRGQQVTLRCSPISGHKSVSWYQQVLGQGPQFIFQYYEKEERGRGNFPDRFSARQFPNYSSELNVNALLLGDSALYLCASSFLGEGGGNFGPGTRLLVL.

J is TRBJ1-3 and V is TRBV9. The V gene's germline CDR1 is SGDLS and CDR2 YYNGEE. CDR3 length: 17 amino acids. The CDR3 loop reads CASSVEFGGPSGNTIYF.